These 5 T cell receptor beta chains originate from one sample sequenced in a study of cytomegalovirus exposure and HLA in healthy donors. The study ran its PCR with 60 Vbeta and 13 Jbeta primers. The data were produced by immunoSEQ multiplex PCR, yet TCRdb's version contains in-frame clones alone and is incomplete. The repertoire holds roughly 130,000 clones, with around four fifths as singletons. Sequenced input: PBMCs. Receptors originate from a woman in her 40s in good health and CMV-seropositive.

About this clone itself: One end of the junction does not line up with germline, which may come from a read error. The chain is built from TRBV7-7 and TRBJ2-5; D perhaps matches TRBD2 (6 bases). Per the germline V gene, CDR1 is SSHAT and CDR2 is FNYEAQ (reference sequence). The CDR3 spans 14 residues. The CDR3 sequence is CASSGFGSRETQYF. Here the CDR3 DNA reads TGTGCTAGCAGCGGGTTTGGGAGTAGGGAGACCCAGTACTTC.

The rearrangement links TRBV7-2 to TRBJ2-5; TRBD2 matches 7 bases. CDR1 and CDR2 (germline): SGHTA, FQGNSA. Germline trimming cut 5 bases from V and 5 bases from J; bases unmatched to any gene: 14. The CDR3 has 16 residues. The CDR3 coding sequence is TGTGCCAGCAGCCCCCAATTGGGAGGGTTAGGGGAGACCCAGTACTTC. Its protein product is CASSPQLGGLGETQYF. Using reference TRBV7-2 and TRBJ2-5 for the parts outside the CDR3, the full variable domain is GAGVSQSPSNKVTEKGKDVELRCDPISGHTALYWYRQSLGQGLEFLIYFQGNSAPDKSGLPSDRFSAERTGGSVSTLTIQRTQQEDSAVYLCASSPQLGGLGETQYFGPGTRLLVL.

This sequence joins TRBV7-2 and TRBJ2-1; 11 nucleotides line up with TRBD2. J lost 5 bases, V lost 4 bases, and 1 base had no gene match. Germline CDR1 and CDR2: SGHTA and FQGNSA. CDR3 size: 14 residues. Written as DNA, the CDR3 is TGTGCCAGCAGCTATAGCGGGGGGGACAATGAGCAGTTCTTC. Translating it yields CASSYSGGDNEQFF.

About this clone: Other DNA sequences within the sample encode an identical CDR3. The chain uses TRBV5-1 and TRBJ2-7, with a weak D call TRBD1 (5 bases). The CDR3 consists of 13 residues. Trimming stripped 0 bases from V and 4 bases from J, with 8 bases between. Germline-derived CDR1 and CDR2 are SGHRS and YFSETQ. CDR3 loop: CASSLAAGYEQYF. CDR3 coding DNA: TGCGCCAGCAGCTTGGCCGCAGGGTACGAGCAGTACTTC.

This chain uses TRBV18 with TRBJ1-1; D uncertain. Per the germline V gene, CDR1 is KGHSH and CDR2 is LQKENI. The CDR3 loop spans 15 amino acids. Trimming removed 1 base at V and 1 base at J, with 10 bases between. Here the CDR3 reads CASSPRANPNTEAFF. CDR3 bases: TGTGCCAGCTCACCACGAGCCAATCCGAACACTGAAGCTTTCTTT.